These 21 T cell receptor beta chains share one sample of origin, sequenced in a study of blood T cell repertoires in COVID-19. Libraries were prepared by immunoSEQ multiplex PCR; TCRdb keeps only in-frame clonotypes and omits some of them. The data hold about 98,000 clones, with roughly 92% observed a single time. The specimen was peripheral blood. All receptors come from a woman between 50 and 59 years old with COVID-19, enrolled during active disease.

The chain recombines TRBV6-5 with TRBJ1-3, with a tentative D call TRBD1 (5 bases). The germline V and J ends were trimmed by 6 bases and 3 bases, with 12 bases remaining between them. In germline, CDR1 is MNHEY, CDR2 SVGAGI. The CDR3 is 14 residues long. The DNA of the CDR3 is TGTGCCAGCAGCGGACAACCCCGTGGAAACACCATATATTTT. Protein: CASSGQPRGNTIYF.

The rearrangement links TRBV5-8 to TRBJ1-1; D not resolved. Germline V gene data show CDR1 as SGHTS and CDR2 as YDEGEE. The CDR3 loop spans 12 amino acids. Trimming removed 2 bases from V and 14 bases from J, with 16 bases in between. The CDR3, as DNA: TGTGCCAGCAGCTTCTTACAGTTCAGTCCCTTCTTT. This encodes CASSFLQFSPFF.

The chain has TRBV7-2 and TRBJ1-3; possible D gene TRBD1, 6 bases. The V gene lost 7 bases and the J gene lost 4 bases, with 17 bases spanning the gap. The CDR3 is 15 amino acids. Germline V lookup: CDR1 SGHTA, CDR2 FQGNSA. The CDR3 sequence is CASTPPRGAGNTIYF. The CDR3 nucleotides read TGTGCCAGCACCCCCCCGCGGGGGGCGGGAAACACCATATATTTT.

The chain has TRBV28 and TRBJ2-2, with D tentatively TRBD1 (6 bases). From germline, CDR1 is MDHEN and CDR2 SYDVKM. The CDR3 contains 14 residues. The V end lost 7 bases, the J end lost 1 base, and 10 bases lay between the germline ends. The CDR3 DNA sequence: TGTGCCAGCATTGAGACAGGGAACACCGGGGAGCTGTTTTTT. Its translation is CASIETGNTGELFF.

The rearrangement joins TRBV14 to TRBJ1-1, with no clear D. CDR1 SGHDN and CDR2 FVKESK come from the germline V gene. The CDR3 runs to 14 residues. V lost 3 bases and J lost 0, with 8 bases in between. This chain's CDR3 is CASSHEAMNTEAFF. The CDR3 region has the DNA TGTGCCAGCAGCCATGAGGCCATGAACACTGAAGCTTTCTTT.

The chain combines TRBV10-1 with TRBJ1-3; D unclear. V lost 8 bases to trimming and J lost 2 bases, with 13 bases between them. Germline CDR1 and CDR2: WNHNN and SYGVQD (reference sequence). This CDR3 region has 14 residues. In DNA, the CDR3 is TGCGCCAGCCGTCCTGGAGGCCCTGGAAACACCATATATTTT. It codes for CASRPGGPGNTIYF.

The genes are TRBV5-8 and TRBJ2-7; possibly TRBD2 for D (5 bases). Trimming took 3 bases from V and 3 from J, leaving 10 bases between them. CDR1 is SGHTS, CDR2 YDEGEE, per germline. The CDR3 runs to 13 residues. The CDR3 DNA reads as TGTGCCAGCAGCTACTACCGGGGCTACGAGCAGTACTTC. Translation gives CASSYYRGYEQYF.

The chain employs TRBV19 and TRBJ1-5, with 9 bases matching TRBD1. CDR1 and CDR2 (germline): LNHDA, SQIVND (reference sequence). This CDR3 has 15 amino acids. V lost 5 bases to trimming and J lost 6 bases; unmatched junction nucleotides: 8. CDR3 in amino acids: CASSAFLTGGQPQHF. The CDR3 DNA sequence: TGTGCCAGTAGTGCCTTCCTGACAGGGGGTCAGCCCCAGCATTTT.

This chain uses TRBV19 with TRBJ1-1; D is ambiguous. Germline CDR1 reads LNHDA; CDR2 reads SQIVND (reference sequence). This CDR3 contains 17 residues. V was trimmed by 6 bases and J by 0 bases, leaving 20 bases between them. CDR3 nucleotides: TGTGCCAGTAGAGAGGGAAAAGGGAACTGGGTGAACACTGAAGCTTTCTTT. This sequence encodes CASREGKGNWVNTEAFF.

The chain combines TRBV3-1 (or the pseudogene TRBV3-2) with TRBJ1-5; no clear D gene. The CDR3 consists of 14 residues. Germline CDR1 and CDR2: LGHDT and YNNKEL (reference sequence). Trimming took 4 bases from V and 0 from J, leaving 7 bases between them. The CDR3 loop reads CASSLRYSNQPQHF. The CDR3 nucleotides are TGTGCCAGCAGCCTTCGCTATAGCAATCAGCCCCAGCATTTT.

Only one count was recorded for this clone. The rearrangement links TRBV7-8 to TRBJ2-7; TRBD1 is a possible D gene (6 bases). The CDR3 length is 13 residues. V was pared by 2 bases and J by 3 bases, with 8 bases between. The germline CDR1 and CDR2 sequences are SGHVS and FQNEAQ. The CDR3 spells CASSLSRGYEQYF. DNA of the CDR3: TGTGCCAGCAGCTTAAGCAGGGGCTACGAGCAGTACTTC.

J is TRBJ2-7 and V is TRBV2; 7 bases are shared with TRBD1. CDR1 and CDR2 from the germline V gene are SNHLY and FYNNEI. The CDR3 runs 13 residues. J lost 2 bases, V lost 6 bases, and 4 bases had no gene match. The CDR3 DNA reads TGTGCCAGCAGCAGACAGGGAACCTACGAGCAGTACTTC. Translated: CASSRQGTYEQYF.

CDR3 sequence reads: CASSARTGRKSYQYF. CDR3 sequence (DNA): TGTGCCAGTAGTGCCCGGACAGGGAGGAAAAGTTATCAGTACTTC. J is TRBJ2-4 and V is TRBV19; 8 bases map to TRBD1. The CDR3 totals 15 residues. J lost 12 bases, V lost 5 bases, and 15 bases had no gene match. CDR1 LNHDA and CDR2 SQIVND come from the germline V gene (reference sequence).

The chain is built from TRBV24-1 and TRBJ2-3; 7 bases are a match to TRBD1. The junction had 4 bases not matched to a gene; V was cut back by 6 bases and J by 2 bases. This CDR3 region has 14 residues. Germline V gives CDR1 KGHDR, CDR2 SFDVKD. The chain's CDR3 is CATSPGQHTDTQYF. DNA of the CDR3: TGTGCCACCAGTCCGGGACAGCACACAGATACGCAGTATTTT.

The chain recombines TRBV12-3 or TRBV12-4 with TRBJ1-1; D is possibly TRBD1 (6 bases). This CDR3 region has 13 residues. V dropped 5 bases and J dropped 0 bases, with 7 bases sitting between them. This chain's CDR3 is CASSGQLNTEAFF. In DNA, the CDR3 is TGTGCCAGCAGTGGACAGTTGAACACTGAAGCTTTCTTT.

The genes are TRBV6-6 and TRBJ1-5; TRBD1 matches 8 bases. The length of the CDR3 is 16 residues. V lost 2 bases and J lost 5; bases outside the gene matches: 8. In germline, CDR1 is MNHNY, CDR2 SVGAGI (reference sequence). In DNA form, the CDR3 reads TGTGCCAGCAGTTACGGACAGGGCCGGTTCGATCAGCCCCAGCATTTT. As protein: CASSYGQGRFDQPQHF.

The J gene is TRBJ2-1, the V gene TRBV5-1, with TRBD1 matching over 10 bases. The germline gives CDR1 SGHRS, CDR2 YFSETQ. J lost 8 bases, V lost 3 bases, and 11 bases had no gene match. This CDR3 is built from 16 residues. CDR3 nucleotide sequence: TGCGCCAGCAGCTATAACGCTGGGACAGGGGCGGATGAGCAGTTCTTC. Its translation: CASSYNAGTGADEQFF. The full variable domain, with the rest looked up from reference TRBV5-1 and TRBJ2-1, is KAGVTQTPRYLIKTRGQQVTLSCSPISGHRSVSWYQQTPGQGLQFLFEYFSETQRNKGNFPGRFSGRQFSNSRSEMNVSTLELGDSALYLCASSYNAGTGADEQFFGPGTRLTVL.

This sequence joins TRBV7-2 and TRBJ1-6, with TRBD1 matching over 7 bases. The length of the CDR3 is 16 residues. V lost 0 bases to trimming and J lost 6 bases; unmatched junction nucleotides: 5. In germline, CDR1 is SGHTA, CDR2 FQGNSA. The CDR3 loop reads CASSLAGTVLNSPLHF. CDR3 nucleotides: TGTGCCAGCAGCTTAGCGGGGACAGTCCTTAATTCACCCCTCCACTTT.

A single count supports this clone. The chain recombines TRBV5-1 with TRBJ2-3; D possibly corresponds to TRBD2 (7 bases). The germline V gene has CDR1 SGHRS and CDR2 YFSETQ. V lost 2 bases, J lost 5 bases, and 15 bases lay in between. CDR3 length equals 15 residues. The CDR3 spells CASSLEGGRLDTQYF. As DNA, the CDR3 is TGCGCCAGCAGCTTAGAGGGGGGGCGTTTAGATACGCAGTATTTT.

The rearrangement uses TRBV5-1 and TRBJ2-5, with D unresolved. The CDR3 totals 13 residues. Trimming removed 2 bases from V and 3 bases from J, with 8 bases in between. Germline lookup yields CDR1 SGHRS and CDR2 YFSETQ. CDR3 coding DNA: TGCGCCAGCAGCTTACAGTCCAAAGAGACCCAGTACTTC. It yields the protein CASSLQSKETQYF.

The chain joins TRBV5-6 to TRBJ1-6; tentatively, D is TRBD1 (6 bases). Trimming pared 4 bases from V and 8 bases from J, leaving 16 bases between. The length of the CDR3 is 15 residues. CDR1 is SGHDT and CDR2 is YYEEEE in the germline V gene. The CDR3 region has the DNA TGTGCCAGCAGCAGCGCCGGGGCAGGGGATTCACCCCTCCACTTT. Protein: CASSSAGAGDSPLHF.